This TCR beta chain stems from a study of blood T cells in healthy people across ages. Study-wide points: It was not known whether donors were CMV positive (a possible confounder of expanded clonotype changes).

J was trimmed by 7 bases and V by 6 bases; bases with no gene match: 12. CDR3 size: 15 residues. The germline V gene encodes CDR1 MNHEY and CDR2 SVGAGI. In this sample, this clonotype turned up a few times. Its antigen remains unidentified. The use of a sample-barcoded 5' primer and a J-beta primer mix characterized a second PCR of roughly 7 to 11 cycles. Using its own MiXCR run on the 5' RACE reads, TCRdb lists one record per CDR3 protein. The sample lists 650,000 to 700,000 distinct CDR3 sequences; under 65% were seen once. Sequencing was carried out using blood. The rearrangement joins TRBV6-5 to TRBJ2-3; 8 bases fit TRBD1. This receptor was identified in an elderly woman in good health. The CDR3: CASSRQGLGYNTQYF. In nucleotides, the CDR3 is TGTGCCAGCAGCCGACAGGGGTTGGGATATAATACGCAGTATTTT.